Listed below are T cell receptor beta chains from one sample, sequenced in a study of T cell repertoires in cytomegalovirus infection. TCRdb analysed the reads with MiXCR anew, one entry per CDR3 protein. The sample carries some 390,000 distinct CDR3 sequences, around 18% recorded once. The sequenced material came from PBMCs. Receptor source: a human donor in good health (CMV status not recorded). Some clones in this sample may be carry-over from other donors' samples. Both conserved end residues are part of each CDR3.

v_call,cdr3_aa
TRBV7-2,CASNPTGGGEQYF
TRBV7-4,CASSGRRDQPQHF
TRBV5-4,CTSSLTSSSYNEQFF
TRBV7-2,CASSQNPTRRHYEQYF
TRBV7-9,CASSLALDSRGSPLHF
TRBV20-1,CSAPGQGVHEQYF
TRBV20-1,CSARDPRGQETQYF
TRBV30,CAWKQGPF
TRBV10-3,CAIRTGPPSSGNTIYF
TRBV2,CASSERRTGNNSPLHF
TRBV20-1,CSARGLVVDTQYF
TRBV2,CASEERHSGANVLTF
TRBV19,CASKRTGNTEAFF
TRBV20-1,CSAPGSEKLFF
TRBV27,CASSFTTTGRGEQYF
TRBV7-2,CASSLESTEAFF
TRBV7-2,CASSLVWDSGNTIYF
TRBV7-2,CASSLGLSSTDTQYF
TRBV5-1,CASSSWTSGSRRGTGELFF
TRBV7-9,CASRSSTAQETQYF
TRBV7-2,CASSSNSGGYEQYF
TRBV7-8,CASSLAGQGASQPQHF
TRBV19,CASSEGIRTSGTDTQYF
TRBV5-4,CASSRDTGGPSEKLFF
TRBV11-2,CASSFLDRVNGYTF
TRBV12-3/TRBV12-4,CASKYSYNEQFF
TRBV7-7,CASSLGLAGGGQETQYF
TRBV20-1,CSAAGQGEETQYF
TRBV6-1,CASSPRHNYEQYF
TRBV6-6,CASSDGTGGYEQYF
TRBV29-1,CSVEGGDSYNEQFF
TRBV7-9,CASSLEGLAEDELYF
TRBV2,CASKSPTNTGELFF
TRBV7-2,CASSFYAEQFF
TRBV7-8,CASSSWTSAQETQYF
TRBV2,CASSERGRRGSSYEQYF
TRBV2,CASSEIRGNEKLFF
TRBV6-1,CANLDPVDYGYTF
TRBV19,CASRGYTMNTEAFF
TRBV11-2,CASSFYGTSTDTQYF
TRBV7-2,CASTSYNEQFF
TRBV4-1,CASEREVVSDNEQFF
TRBV19,CASLPDRNSNQPQHF
TRBV27,CASSPPTGGLTEAFF
TRBV12-3/TRBV12-4,CASSFGRRSSYNEQFF
TRBV20-1,CSAEDRDSTNEKLFF
TRBV24-1,CATSDFTNEQFF
TRBV28,CASTQLDTQYF
TRBV7-2,CADRGLADTDTQYF
TRBV6-1,CASSRQGSYSGANVLTF
TRBV7-2,CASSIQGVNEQFF
TRBV20-1,CSAGTYEQYF
TRBV30,CAWSVPGMNTEAFF